The sequence of this TCR beta chain was determined in a study of PD-1 blockade in classical Hodgkin lymphoma. Exposure to brentuximab vedotin varied, and each patient had relapsed following autologous stem cell transplantation. The V and J ends lost 0 bases and 7 bases respectively, with 19 bases between them. The CDR3 is made up of 15 amino acids. In germline, CDR1 is GTSNPN, CDR2 SVGIG (reference sequence). The data were produced by immunoSEQ multiplex PCR, yet TCRdb's version contains in-frame clones alone and is incomplete. The table has 20,000 to 30,000 clones, roughly 80% seen once; the top ten hold around 8%.

This clonotype originated in a human donor with classical Hodgkin lymphoma. This chain joins TRBV30 and TRBJ2-7, with D possibly matching TRBD1 (5 bases). Sequencing was performed on peripheral blood mononuclear cells (PBMCs), taken before the second cycle of nivolumab. The CDR3 DNA sequence: TGTGCCTGGAGTGTACATGAAGGGGCGCGTCGGGAGCAGTACTTC. Its protein is CAWSVHEGARREQYF.